This paragraph covers one TCR beta chain sequence. What it binds is not known. The PCR employed 60 Vbeta primers together with 13 Jbeta primers. TCRdb keeps only in-frame clones here, not all; method: immunoSEQ multiplex PCR. This sample yields about 160,000 clones, of which 75% to 85% are seen a single time; over 8.5% belongs to the top ten. The germline CDR1 and CDR2 sequences are MNHEY and SMNVEV (reference sequence). V was trimmed by 2 bases and J by 7 bases, leaving 11 bases between them. The CDR3 covers 13 residues. This sample is drawn from a study of cytomegalovirus exposure and HLA in healthy donors. At the level of the study: Some 91 million unique TCRs from HLA-typed donors were held in an early release of data.

Points from the study as a whole: When a later analysis compared HLA-associated TCR beta chains with equally common others, the HLA-associated chains turned out to be more clonally expanded and to have lower generation probabilities. Both high specificity and high sensitivity reportedly marked the classifier's diagnosis of cytomegalovirus status.

V is TRBV27 and J is TRBJ2-5; tentative D call: TRBD2 (6 bases). The sequenced material came from PBMCs. The clonotype was recovered from a man between 50 and 59 years old in good health and CMV-seropositive. The CDR3 DNA reads TGTGCCAGCAGTTTAGGACTAAGGCGGACCCAGTACTTC. Translation: CASSLGLRRTQYF.